This TCR beta chain derives from a study of blood T cell repertoires in COVID-19. Background on the study: The study drew acute and convalescent COVID-19 samples from the United States, Italy and Spain. Nucleic acid was either cDNA or gDNA, and it came from T cells, B-cell-depleted T cells, or PBMCs.

This clone occurred once. The CDR3 length is 16 residues. Germline V gene lookup returns CDR1 LNHDA and CDR2 SQIVND (reference sequence). Trimming took off 5 bases at V and 2 bases at J, with 18 bases between the two ends. In the original processing: From reference gene primer amplification, estimates of nucleated cell counts were derived. Method: immunoSEQ multiplex PCR; TCRdb's copy keeps in-frame clones and lacks some. That table gives V, J and clone size, and the DNA gave D and trimming. The repertoire holds around 290,000 clones, 90% to 95% seen once, with 2.2% in the top ten. Patients of the Seattle cohort, enrolled during active infection, were followed longitudinally.

The source material was peripheral blood. The origin of this receptor is a woman in her 30s with COVID-19, enrolled during active disease. The chain uses TRBV19 and TRBJ1-1; no definite D call. The CDR3 sequence is CASSLWEASSNTEAFF. The CDR3 DNA reads TGTGCCAGTAGTCTGTGGGAGGCCTCTAGCAACACTGAAGCTTTCTTT.